In this sample, the clone carrying this T cell receptor (beta chain) turned up once. The target antigen is unknown. CDR3 length: 14 residues. From germline, CDR1 is MNHEY and CDR2 SVGAGI. The V segment lost 5 bases and the J segment 4 bases; nucleotides outside the gene matches: 2. Profiled with immunoSEQ multiplex PCR; TCRdb holds only in-frame clones, not every one. This repertoire shows about 50,000 clones, roughly nine tenths found once; its top ten account for 12%. This sample was taken from a study of CD4+ T cells in melanoma. Study results and limitations: Reportedly, melanoma neoantigen-specific CD4+ T cells showed varied differentiation states. CD8+ T cell, macrophage and B cell function reportedly correlated with neoantigen-specific CD4+ T cells.

The chain couples TRBV6-5 to TRBJ1-1; 12 bases align to TRBD1. Input material: peripheral blood. This receptor was identified in a human donor with melanoma. CDR3 in amino acids: CASSRDRGLTEAFF. Here the CDR3 DNA reads TGTGCCAGCAGTCGGGACAGGGGGCTCACTGAAGCTTTCTTT.